This entry lists 6 T cell receptor beta chains sequenced from one sample in a study of prognosis after radiotherapy for stage I lung cancer. The study amplified the TCR beta CDR3 region from genomic DNA. This amplification was carried out by two rounds of multiplex PCR. During first-round PCR, primers specific to each TRBV and TRBJ gene were used. TCRdb recomputed calls from the multiplex PCR reads with MiXCR, one row per CDR3 protein. The sample includes fewer than 20,000 distinct CDR3 sequences, around 40% of them seen just once. The specimen comprised PBMCs, sampled before or after stereotactic body radiation therapy (not recorded which). All receptors come from a donor aged 50 or older with non-small cell lung cancer.

This clonotype was picked up many times. The chain employs TRBV7-6 and TRBJ1-2; 9 bases agree with TRBD1. From germline, CDR1 is SGHVS and CDR2 FNYEAQ. Trimming took 5 bases from V and 7 from J; bases not matched to a gene: 14. This CDR3 region has 16 residues. The CDR3 bases are TGTGCCAGCAGCCGAGAACCGGGACAGGGTCAACGTGGCTACACCTTC. Translation gives CASSREPGQGQRGYTF.

Note on this clonotype: Sequence at one end of the junction differs from germline and may be a read error. The chain has TRBV20-1 and TRBJ1-6; D remains unclear. Germline V gene lookup returns CDR1 DFQATT and CDR2 SNEGSKA (reference sequence). The CDR3 runs to 12 residues. The CDR3 protein is CSVWRHPSHLHF. CDR3 coding DNA: TGCAGTGTTTGGAGGCATCCTTCACACCTCCACTTT.

This clonotype has at least ten counts. The CDR3 nucleotides read TGTGCCATCAGTAGTGGGGGGCCCCAAGAGACCCAGTACTTC. Protein: CAISSGGPQETQYF. The rearrangement links TRBV10-3 to TRBJ2-5; D possibly matches TRBD1 or TRBD2 (6 bases each). This CDR3 is built from 14 residues. The V end was cut by 5 bases, the J end by 1 base, with 11 bases between. Looked up from germline, CDR1 is ENHRY and CDR2 is SYGVKD.

This clonotype has a count of ten or more. CDR3: CASSSSRDGEETQYF. CDR3 in DNA: TGTGCCAGCAGTTCCAGCCGGGACGGGGAGGAGACCCAGTACTTC. The rearrangement joins TRBV12-3 or TRBV12-4 to TRBJ2-5; D may be TRBD1 or TRBD2 (5 bases each). V was pared by 4 bases and J by 5 bases, with 17 bases between. There are 15 residues in the CDR3.

This CDR3 reads CSASMRQGASEAFF. The CDR3 nucleotides are TGCAGTGCGTCCATGAGACAGGGGGCCTCTGAAGCTTTCTTT. J is TRBJ1-1 and V is TRBV20-1; 10 bases map to TRBD1. CDR1 is DFQATT, CDR2 SNEGSKA, per germline (reference sequence). The length of the CDR3 is 14 residues. With 6 bases clipped from V and 6 bases from J, the junction kept 10 bases outside the gene matches.

This clonotype was counted ten times or more. Germline is not matched at one junction end, which may reflect a read error. The chain combines TRBV6-2 or TRBV6-3 with TRBJ2-6; no firm D call. The CDR3 totals 16 residues. Germline CDR1 MNHEY, CDR2 SVGEGT. CDR3 coding DNA: TGTGCCAGCAGTGACTCGGCACCATCTGGGGCCAACGTCCTGACTTTC. Its translation is CASSDSAPSGANVLTF.